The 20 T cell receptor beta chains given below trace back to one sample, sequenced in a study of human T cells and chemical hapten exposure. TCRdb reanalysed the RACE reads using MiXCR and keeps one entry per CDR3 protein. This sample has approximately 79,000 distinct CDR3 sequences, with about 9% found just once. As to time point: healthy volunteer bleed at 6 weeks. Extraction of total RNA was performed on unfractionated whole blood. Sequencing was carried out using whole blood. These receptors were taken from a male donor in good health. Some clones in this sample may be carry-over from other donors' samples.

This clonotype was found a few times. CDR3 loop: CSARVRTSGLRSQYF. The CDR3 DNA sequence: TGCAGTGCTAGAGTGCGGACTAGCGGACTCCGGTCGCAGTATTTT. The chain couples TRBV20-1 to TRBJ2-3; TRBD2 agrees at 10 bases. Germline CDR1 DFQATT, CDR2 SNEGSKA (reference sequence). The trim removed 1 base at V and 10 bases at J, leaving 11 bases unmatched. The CDR3 length is 15 residues.

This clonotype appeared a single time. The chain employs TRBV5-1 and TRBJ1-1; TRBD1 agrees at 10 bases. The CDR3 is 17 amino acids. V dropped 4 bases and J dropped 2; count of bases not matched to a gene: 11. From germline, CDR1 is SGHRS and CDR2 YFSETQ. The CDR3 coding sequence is TGCGCCAGCAGCCTAATTCCGGGACAGGGGACCAACACTGAAGCTTTCTTT. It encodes CASSLIPGQGTNTEAFF.

CDR3 nucleotides: TGCAGCGTAACAGGCTATGGCTACACCTTC. Translated, it gives CSVTGYGYTF. The chain recombines TRBV29-1 with TRBJ1-2; possible D gene TRBD1, 5 bases. The V gene's germline CDR1 is SQVTM and CDR2 ANQGSEA. There are 10 residues in the CDR3. The V end lost 6 bases, the J end lost 4 bases, and 6 bases lay between the germline ends.

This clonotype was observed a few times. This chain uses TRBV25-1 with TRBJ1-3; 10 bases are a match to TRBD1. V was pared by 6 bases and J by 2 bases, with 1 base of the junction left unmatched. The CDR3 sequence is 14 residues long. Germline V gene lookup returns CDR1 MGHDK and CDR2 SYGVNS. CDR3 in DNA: TGTGCCAGCAGGGACAGGGGGGCTGGAAACACCATATATTTT. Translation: CASRDRGAGNTIYF. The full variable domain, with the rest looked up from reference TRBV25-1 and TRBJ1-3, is EADIYQTPRYLVIGTGKKITLECSQTMGHDKMYWYQQDPGMELHLIHYSYGVNSTEKGDLSSESTVSRIRTEHFPLTLESARPSHTSQYLCASRDRGAGNTIYFGEGSWLTVV.

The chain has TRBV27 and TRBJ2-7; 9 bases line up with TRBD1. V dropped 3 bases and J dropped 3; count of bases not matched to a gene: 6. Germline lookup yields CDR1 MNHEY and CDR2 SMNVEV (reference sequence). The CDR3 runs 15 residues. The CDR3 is CASSLKGQGVYEQYF. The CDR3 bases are TGTGCCAGCAGTTTGAAGGGACAGGGAGTCTACGAGCAGTACTTC.

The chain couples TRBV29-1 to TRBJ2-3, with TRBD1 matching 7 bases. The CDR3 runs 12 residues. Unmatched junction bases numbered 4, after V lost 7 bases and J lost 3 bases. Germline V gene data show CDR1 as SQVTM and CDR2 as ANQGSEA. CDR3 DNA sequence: TGCAGCGGGGGACAGAATACAGATACGCAGTATTTT. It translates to CSGGQNTDTQYF.

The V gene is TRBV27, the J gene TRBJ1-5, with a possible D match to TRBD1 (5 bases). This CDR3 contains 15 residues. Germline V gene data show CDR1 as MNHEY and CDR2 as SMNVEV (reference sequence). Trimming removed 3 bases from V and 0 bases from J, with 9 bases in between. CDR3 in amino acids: CASSLWGNSNQPQHF. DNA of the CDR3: TGTGCCAGCAGTTTGTGGGGGAATAGCAATCAGCCCCAGCATTTT.

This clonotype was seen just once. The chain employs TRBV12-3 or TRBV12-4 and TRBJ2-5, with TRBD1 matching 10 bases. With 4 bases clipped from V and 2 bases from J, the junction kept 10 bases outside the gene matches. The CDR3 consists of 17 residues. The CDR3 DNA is TGTGCCAGCAGTTCACCTAGTGGACAGGGGGGTCAAGAGACCCAGTACTTC. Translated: CASSSPSGQGGQETQYF.

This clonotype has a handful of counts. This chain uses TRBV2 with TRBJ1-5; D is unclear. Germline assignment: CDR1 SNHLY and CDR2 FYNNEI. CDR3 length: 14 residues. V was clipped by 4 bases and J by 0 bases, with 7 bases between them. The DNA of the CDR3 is TGTGCCAGCAGTGCCGATCATAGCAATCAGCCCCAGCATTTT. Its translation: CASSADHSNQPQHF. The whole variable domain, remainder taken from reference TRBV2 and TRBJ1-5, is EPEVTQTPSHQVTQMGQEVILRCVPISNHLYFYWYRQILGQKVEFLVSFYNNEISEKSEIFDDQFSVERPDGSNFTLKIRSTKLEDSAMYFCASSADHSNQPQHFGDGTRLSIL.

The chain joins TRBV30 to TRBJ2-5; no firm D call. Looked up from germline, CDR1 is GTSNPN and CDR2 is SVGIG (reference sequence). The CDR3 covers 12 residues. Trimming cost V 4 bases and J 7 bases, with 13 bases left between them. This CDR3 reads CAWNSGPGTQYF. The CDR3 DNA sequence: TGTGCCTGGAACTCAGGACCAGGGACCCAGTACTTC.

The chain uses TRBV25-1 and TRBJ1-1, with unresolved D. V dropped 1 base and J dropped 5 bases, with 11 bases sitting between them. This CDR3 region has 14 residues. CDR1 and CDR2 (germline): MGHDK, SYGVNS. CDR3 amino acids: CASSESGYVTEAFF. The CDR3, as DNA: TGTGCCAGCAGTGAATCCGGGTATGTGACTGAAGCTTTCTTT.

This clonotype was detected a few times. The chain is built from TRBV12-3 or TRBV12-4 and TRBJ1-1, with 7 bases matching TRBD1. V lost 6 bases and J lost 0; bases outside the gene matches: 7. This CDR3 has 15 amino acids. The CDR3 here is CASSTMDRMNTEAFF. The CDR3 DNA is TGTGCCAGCAGCACTATGGACAGGATGAACACTGAAGCTTTCTTT.

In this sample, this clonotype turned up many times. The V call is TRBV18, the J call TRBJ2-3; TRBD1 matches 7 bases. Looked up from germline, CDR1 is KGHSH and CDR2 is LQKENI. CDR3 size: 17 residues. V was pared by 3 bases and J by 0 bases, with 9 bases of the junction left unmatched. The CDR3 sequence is CASSPPRQGRSTDTQYF. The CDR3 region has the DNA TGTGCCAGCTCACCGCCGAGACAGGGTAGGAGCACAGATACGCAGTATTTT.

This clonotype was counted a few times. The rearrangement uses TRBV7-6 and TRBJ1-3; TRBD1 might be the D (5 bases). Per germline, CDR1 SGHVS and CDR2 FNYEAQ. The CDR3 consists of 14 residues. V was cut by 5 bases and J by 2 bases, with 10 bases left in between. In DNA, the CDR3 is TGTGCCAGCAGCGCCGGGACTGCTGGAAACACCATATATTTT. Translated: CASSAGTAGNTIYF.

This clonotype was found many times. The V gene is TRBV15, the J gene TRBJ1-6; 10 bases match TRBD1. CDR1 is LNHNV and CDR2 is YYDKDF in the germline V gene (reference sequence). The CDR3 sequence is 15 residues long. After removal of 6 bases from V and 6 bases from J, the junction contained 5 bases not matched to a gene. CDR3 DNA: TGTGCCACCAGAACCGGGACAGGGGTTAATTCACCCCTCCACTTT. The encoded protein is CATRTGTGVNSPLHF.

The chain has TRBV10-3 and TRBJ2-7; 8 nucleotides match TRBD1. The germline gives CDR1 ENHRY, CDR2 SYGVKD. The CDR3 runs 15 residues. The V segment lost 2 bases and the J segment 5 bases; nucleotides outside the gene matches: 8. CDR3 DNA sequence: TGTGCCATCAGTGAGCCTGGACAGGGAGAAAACGAGCAGTACTTC. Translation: CAISEPGQGENEQYF.

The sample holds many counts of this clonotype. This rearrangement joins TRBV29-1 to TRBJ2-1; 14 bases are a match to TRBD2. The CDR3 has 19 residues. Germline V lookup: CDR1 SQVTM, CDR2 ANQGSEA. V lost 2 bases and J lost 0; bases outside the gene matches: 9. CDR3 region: CSVEWTSGRTVSSYNEQFF. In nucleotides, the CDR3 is TGCAGCGTTGAATGGACTAGCGGGAGGACGGTAAGCTCCTACAATGAGCAGTTCTTC.

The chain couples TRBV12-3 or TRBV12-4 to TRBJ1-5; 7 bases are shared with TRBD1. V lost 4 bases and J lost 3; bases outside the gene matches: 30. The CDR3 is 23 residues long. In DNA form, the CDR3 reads TGTGCCAGCAGTTCTAGGGGGCGGGGGCTCACCCACAATACCCTTACGGACAATCAGCCCCAGCATTTT. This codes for CASSSRGRGLTHNTLTDNQPQHF.

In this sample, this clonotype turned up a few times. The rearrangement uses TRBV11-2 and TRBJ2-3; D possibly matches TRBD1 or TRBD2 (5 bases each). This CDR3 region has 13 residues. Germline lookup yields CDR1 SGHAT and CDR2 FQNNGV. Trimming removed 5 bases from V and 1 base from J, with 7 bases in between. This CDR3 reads CASSRDRTDTQYF. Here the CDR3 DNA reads TGTGCCAGCAGCCGGGACCGCACAGATACGCAGTATTTT.

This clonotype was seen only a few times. The CDR3 is CASSLWQGGNEQFF. The CDR3 region has the DNA TGTGCCAGCAGCTTGTGGCAGGGGGGCAATGAGCAGTTCTTC. This rearrangement joins TRBV13 to TRBJ2-1; TRBD1 might be the D (7 bases). The V end lost 3 bases, the J end lost 6 bases, and 12 bases lay between the germline ends. CDR3 length equals 14 residues. The germline gives CDR1 PRHDT, CDR2 FYEKMQ (reference sequence).